This entry lists 9 T cell receptor beta chains sequenced from one sample in a study of Ad26.COV2.S vaccination and SARS-CoV-2 variants. Treatment meaning: around 19 received Ad26.COV2.S at low or high dose, single or two shots; about 5 received placebo; per-sample allocation not given. Specimen acquisition occurred on day 63 following the initial vaccine or placebo injection. Sequencing used immunoSEQ multiplex PCR; TCRdb keeps in-frame clones, though not all of them. The table lists hundreds of thousands of clones, approximately 88% of them singletons. Material: peripheral blood, obtained in a trial of Ad26.COV2.S vaccine versus placebo. Receptors were obtained from a person aged 18-60 years who received the Ad26.COV2.S COVID-19 vaccine or a placebo.

In its sample, this clone was seen a few times. CDR3 residues: CATSRDFDSPLHF. The DNA for the CDR3 is TGTGCCACCAGCAGGGACTTTGATTCACCCCTCCACTTT. The gene calls are TRBV15 and TRBJ1-6; D gene ambiguous. Trimming cost V 3 bases and J 8 bases, with 8 bases left between them. CDR3 length: 13 residues. Germline assignment: CDR1 LNHNV and CDR2 YYDKDF (reference sequence).

In this sample, this clone turned up a few times. The chain joins TRBV3-1 (or the pseudogene TRBV3-2) to TRBJ2-7, with a tentative D call TRBD1 (6 bases). CDR3 length: 15 residues. CDR1 and CDR2 (germline): LGHDT, YNNKEL (reference sequence). Trimming pared 1 base from V and 5 bases from J, leaving 15 bases between. CDR3 DNA sequence: TGTGCCAGCAGCCAAGGGGGGCTTCCAGGGGACGAGCAGTACTTC. This sequence encodes CASSQGGLPGDEQYF.

The chain links TRBV7-7 to TRBJ1-6, with TRBD1 matching over 7 bases. Per germline, CDR1 SSHAT and CDR2 FNYEAQ (reference sequence). The CDR3 length is 20 residues. The V and J ends lost 5 bases and 0 bases, in that order; junction bases with no gene match: 16. The DNA of the CDR3 is TGTGCCAGCAGCATCCACCCCGACAGGGTCGGAAGCTCCTATAATTCACCCCTCCACTTT. Encoded protein: CASSIHPDRVGSSYNSPLHF.

V usage is TRBV19 and J usage is TRBJ2-3; TRBD2 aligns across 10 bases. CDR1 and CDR2 from the germline V gene are LNHDA and SQIVND (reference sequence). The trim removed 3 bases at V and 2 bases at J, leaving 8 bases unmatched. This CDR3 comprises 17 residues. The CDR3, as DNA: TGTGCCAGTAGTATGGGGGGCCTAGCGGGGGCCACAGATACGCAGTATTTT. Its protein is CASSMGGLAGATDTQYF.

V is TRBV2 and J is TRBJ1-2, with D perhaps matching TRBD1 (6 bases). This CDR3 is 14 amino acids long. CDR1 and CDR2 (germline): SNHLY, FYNNEI. V lost 8 bases and J 3 bases, leaving 16 bases between the germline ends. CDR3 bases: TGTGCCAGCCCGAGGGGGGTCGAGGACTATGGCTACACCTTC. Translation gives CASPRGVEDYGYTF.

The genes are TRBV5-1 and TRBJ2-7; 8 nucleotides match TRBD2. V lost 4 bases to trimming and J lost 2 bases; unmatched junction nucleotides: 8. The CDR3 extends over 15 amino acids. Germline CDR1 SGHRS, CDR2 YFSETQ. The CDR3 nucleotides read TGCGCCAGCAGCGCCTCCCCGGGACTAGCCTACGAGCAGTACTTC. This translates into CASSASPGLAYEQYF.

The chain joins TRBV6-4 to TRBJ1-1; no reliable D call. The ends were cut back, 8 bases at V and 3 bases at J, with 10 bases in the middle. The V gene's germline CDR1 is MRHNA and CDR2 SNTAGT. The CDR3 sequence is 12 residues long. The CDR3: CASEKLDTEAFF. Written as DNA, the CDR3 is TGTGCCAGCGAAAAATTAGACACTGAAGCTTTCTTT.

V usage is TRBV7-3 and J usage is TRBJ1-6, with 7 bases lining up with TRBD1. The germline gives CDR1 SGHTA, CDR2 FQGTGA. The junction had 2 bases not matched to a gene; V was cut back by 2 bases and J by 10 bases. The CDR3 has 13 amino acids. CDR3 DNA: TGTGCCAGCAGCTTACAGGGGGACTCACCCCTCCACTTT. Protein sequence: CASSLQGDSPLHF.

The chain recombines TRBV7-8 with TRBJ1-6; D ambiguous. V gave up 5 bases and J gave up 8 bases, with 16 bases separating them. The CDR3 runs to 15 residues. Germline CDR1 reads SGHVS; CDR2 reads FQNEAQ. The CDR3 here is CASSMSPREHSPLHF. The CDR3 DNA follows: TGTGCCAGCAGCATGTCCCCGAGGGAACATTCACCCCTCCACTTT.